The TCR beta chain described here comes from a study of cytomegalovirus exposure and HLA in healthy donors. Study information: Assignment to the Caucasian-associated ancestry cluster applied to approximately 80% of the roughly 420 genotyped donors.

Primers: 60 Vbeta forward and 13 Jbeta reverse. Here immunoSEQ multiplex PCR was the method, and the copy in TCRdb shows in-frame clones only, minus some. This table has approximately 70,000 clones, 70% to 75% appearing once. Study outcomes and limitations: A later look showed TCR association rates differing by HLA locus, highest for DRB1 and lowest for HLA-C.

Donors were nominally healthy when sampled, though unrecorded immune exposures were likely. Per germline, CDR1 MNHNS and CDR2 SASEGT. V lost 6 bases to trimming and J lost 5 bases; unmatched junction nucleotides: 7. This CDR3 has 14 amino acids. Regarding this clone: Its antigen is still unknown.

The sequenced sample consisted of PBMCs. The V gene is TRBV6-1, the J gene TRBJ1-1, with 9 bases fitting TRBD1. The clonotype comes from a human donor in good health. DNA of the CDR3: TGTGCCAGCAGCCCAACAGGGGGCAAGACTGAAGCTTTCTTT. Encoded protein: CASSPTGGKTEAFF.